One sample yielded the 26 T cell receptor beta chains listed below, sequenced in a study of cytomegalovirus exposure and HLA in healthy donors. The study ran its PCR with 60 Vbeta and 13 Jbeta primers. Method: immunoSEQ multiplex PCR; TCRdb's copy keeps in-frame clones and lacks some. The listing records 150,000 to 250,000 clones. The sequenced sample consisted of PBMCs. The receptors were gathered from a boy between 5 and 17 years old in good health and CMV-seronegative.

The chain has TRBV5-1 and TRBJ1-4; D gene ambiguous. The V gene's germline CDR1 is SGHRS and CDR2 YFSETQ. The V gene lost 4 bases and the J gene lost 2 bases, with 9 bases spanning the gap. CDR3 length equals 14 residues. Here the CDR3 DNA reads TGCGCCAGCAGCCCTCGGGGTACTAATGAAAAACTGTTTTTT. Amino acid sequence: CASSPRGTNEKLFF.

The gene calls are TRBV13 and TRBJ1-5; D unresolved. With 7 bases removed from V and 6 bases from J, the gap between germline ends came to 16 bases. Germline-derived CDR1 and CDR2 are PRHDT and FYEKMQ (reference sequence). This CDR3 has 14 residues. DNA for the CDR3: TGTGCCAGCATGAGGAAGGGCGCGGGTCAGCCCCAGCATTTT. As protein: CASMRKGAGQPQHF.

The CDR3 loop reads CASQSGNTEAFF. For the CDR3, the DNA is TGTGCCAGTCAGTCGGGGAACACTGAAGCTTTCTTT. This rearrangement joins TRBV18 to TRBJ1-1; D remains unclear. The CDR3 totals 12 residues. Trimming removed 9 bases at V and 1 base at J, with 9 bases between. CDR1 KGHSH and CDR2 LQKENI come from the germline V gene.

The rearrangement links TRBV7-3 to TRBJ2-3, with TRBD2 matching over 9 bases. CDR1 SGHTA and CDR2 FQGTGA come from the germline V gene. V lost 4 bases, J lost 2 bases, and 4 bases stayed unmatched. The CDR3 runs to 15 residues. Here the CDR3 reads CASSSSGGFTDTQYF. In DNA form, the CDR3 reads TGTGCCAGCAGCTCAAGCGGGGGGTTCACAGATACGCAGTATTTT.

V and J are TRBV30 and TRBJ1-2; unclear D gene. CDR1 is GTSNPN, CDR2 SVGIG, per germline (reference sequence). V was cut by 0 bases and J by 2 bases, with 19 bases left in between. The CDR3 spans 17 residues. The CDR3: CAWSVDLQPEVNYGYTF. CDR3 DNA: TGTGCCTGGAGTGTCGACCTTCAACCCGAGGTCAACTATGGCTACACCTTC.

The chain has TRBV7-2 and TRBJ2-2; D is unclear. V lost 5 bases, J lost 5 bases, and 9 bases lay in between. This CDR3 has 13 residues. Germline CDR1 reads SGHTA; CDR2 reads FQGNSA. The DNA of the CDR3 is TGTGCCAGCAGCCCGAGTCGGACCGGGGAGCTGTTTTTT. Its protein product is CASSPSRTGELFF.

V usage is TRBV5-6 and J usage is TRBJ2-1; possibly TRBD2 for D (5 bases). V lost 4 bases, J lost 5 bases, and 16 bases lay in between. Germline V gene lookup returns CDR1 SGHDT and CDR2 YYEEEE. This CDR3 contains 15 residues. CDR3 DNA: TGTGCCAGCAGCCTCCTAGCAATAAACGACAATGAGCAGTTCTTC. As protein: CASSLLAINDNEQFF.

The chain uses TRBV6-6 and TRBJ2-2, with 8 bases matching TRBD2. Trimming removed 6 bases from V and 5 bases from J; junction bases left unmatched: 8. Germline V lookup: CDR1 MNHNY, CDR2 SVGAGI (reference sequence). The CDR3 length is 15 residues. DNA of the CDR3: TGTGCCAGCAGGCCCGGGACTAGGGGGACCGGGGAGCTGTTTTTT. It codes for CASRPGTRGTGELFF.

On this clone: The same CDR3 arises from other DNA sequences in this sample as well. The CDR3 DNA follows: TGTGCCAGCAGTTACGACAGGGGGGATGGCTACACCTTC. This translates into CASSYDRGDGYTF. This sequence joins TRBV6-5 and TRBJ1-2; TRBD1 matches 9 bases. The CDR3 loop spans 13 amino acids. Trimming took 2 bases from V and 6 from J; bases not matched to a gene: 1. Germline V CDR1 and CDR2: MNHEY, SVGAGI.

The genes are TRBV28 and TRBJ2-7, with 7 bases matching TRBD2. The CDR3 runs 17 residues. The V gene end was trimmed by 5 bases and the J gene end by 3 bases; junction bases not matched to a gene: 16. Per the germline V gene, CDR1 is MDHEN and CDR2 is SYDVKM. The CDR3 nucleotides are TGTGCCAGCAGTACCCCCTTAAGCGGGGACGACATCTACGAGCAGTACTTC. It translates to CASSTPLSGDDIYEQYF.

V gene TRBV5-1 combines with J gene TRBJ1-1; D might be TRBD1 (5 bases). This CDR3 is 15 amino acids long. Germline assignment: CDR1 SGHRS and CDR2 YFSETQ. With 2 bases removed from V and 2 bases from J, the gap between germline ends came to 13 bases. CDR3 sequence: CASSLALGLNTEAFF. The CDR3 DNA reads as TGCGCCAGCAGCTTAGCTTTGGGACTCAACACTGAAGCTTTCTTT.

This rearrangement joins TRBV5-1 to TRBJ1-1; a possible D gene is TRBD1 (6 bases). V was clipped by 4 bases and J by 0 bases, with 13 bases between them. The CDR3 has 15 amino acids. Per germline, CDR1 SGHRS and CDR2 YFSETQ. The CDR3 sequence: CASSPVGGLNTEAFF. The CDR3 region has the DNA TGCGCCAGCAGCCCGGTAGGGGGATTGAACACTGAAGCTTTCTTT.

J is TRBJ2-3 and V is TRBV7-9; D gene ambiguous. Germline values: CDR1 SEHNR, CDR2 FQNEAQ (reference sequence). The CDR3 has 16 residues. The V end was cut by 5 bases, the J end by 2 bases, with 17 bases between. For the CDR3, the DNA is TGTGCCAGCAGCGTAAACCCCGAACTTAACACAGATACGCAGTATTTT. Its translation is CASSVNPELNTDTQYF.

The J gene is TRBJ2-5, the V gene TRBV7-2, with 15 bases that match TRBD2. J was trimmed by 8 bases and V by 5 bases; bases with no gene match: 15. The V gene's germline CDR1 is SGHTA and CDR2 FQGNSA. CDR3 length equals 18 residues. CDR3 DNA sequence: TGTGCCAGCAGCCGGGGACTAGCGGGGGGCAAGACCAGGGAAACCCAGTACTTC. This sequence encodes CASSRGLAGGKTRETQYF.

V usage is TRBV12-5 and J usage is TRBJ2-1; a weak D match, TRBD2 (5 bases). Looked up from germline, CDR1 is LGHNT and CDR2 is FRNRAP. V dropped 1 base and J dropped 0 bases, with 19 bases sitting between them. CDR3 length: 19 residues. CDR3 sequence reads: CASGLGPGRAESSYNEQFF. As DNA, the CDR3 is TGTGCTAGTGGTTTGGGCCCGGGCAGAGCGGAGAGCTCCTACAATGAGCAGTTCTTC.

The chain joins TRBV6-5 to TRBJ2-1; perhaps TRBD1 as D (6 bases). CDR1 is MNHEY, CDR2 SVGAGI, per germline. Trimming shortened V by 0 bases and J by 8 bases, and 11 bases separated the two germline ends. The CDR3 length is 14 residues. The CDR3 loop is CASSYSRGWDEQFF. CDR3 coding DNA: TGTGCCAGCAGTTACTCCAGGGGCTGGGATGAGCAGTTCTTC.

The rearrangement joins TRBV5-1 to TRBJ2-2, with 8 positions matching TRBD1. The CDR3 length is 18 residues. Germline CDR1 and CDR2: SGHRS and YFSETQ. The trim removed 0 bases at V and 3 bases at J, leaving 10 bases unmatched. The CDR3 DNA follows: TGCGCCAGCAGCTTGGCCTTTGCAGGGGGCGCGGACACCGGGGAGCTGTTTTTT. The encoded protein is CASSLAFAGGADTGELFF. Full variable domain (missing parts from reference TRBV5-1 and TRBJ2-2): KAGVTQTPRYLIKTRGQQVTLSCSPISGHRSVSWYQQTPGQGLQFLFEYFSETQRNKGNFPGRFSGRQFSNSRSEMNVSTLELGDSALYLCASSLAFAGGADTGELFFGEGSRLTVL.

Notes on this clone: Other nucleotide sequences in the sample specify the same CDR3. This chain's CDR3 is CAWSSRGAMKGTEAFF. The CDR3 DNA reads as TGTGCCTGGAGTTCTCGTGGGGCGATGAAAGGGACTGAAGCTTTCTTT. The chain couples TRBV30 to TRBJ1-1, with D possibly being TRBD1 (5 bases). The ends were cut back, 2 bases at V and 5 bases at J, with 21 bases in the middle. CDR1 GTSNPN and CDR2 SVGIG come from the germline V gene (reference sequence). This CDR3 contains 16 residues.

V usage is TRBV6-1 and J usage is TRBJ2-7, with TRBD1 as a possible D gene (5 bases). The V end lost 4 bases, the J end lost 1 base, and 11 bases lay between the germline ends. CDR3 length equals 14 residues. Germline V CDR1 and CDR2: MNHNS, SASEGT. CDR3 residues: CASSALTDSYEQYF. The CDR3 bases are TGTGCCAGCAGTGCATTGACAGATTCCTACGAGCAGTACTTC.

The chain recombines TRBV5-1 with TRBJ1-1; no definite D call. Trimming took 3 bases from V and 0 from J, leaving 9 bases between them. CDR1 is SGHRS, CDR2 YFSETQ, per germline. This CDR3 is 14 amino acids long. DNA of the CDR3: TGCGCCAGCAGCTCTCAGGTACTGAACACTGAAGCTTTCTTT. It codes for CASSSQVLNTEAFF. The full variable domain, its missing parts supplied by reference TRBV5-1 and TRBJ1-1, is KAGVTQTPRYLIKTRGQQVTLSCSPISGHRSVSWYQQTPGQGLQFLFEYFSETQRNKGNFPGRFSGRQFSNSRSEMNVSTLELGDSALYLCASSSQVLNTEAFFGQGTRLTVV.

The chain is built from TRBV7-9 and TRBJ1-1; D is ambiguous. The CDR3 contains 14 residues. Looked up from germline, CDR1 is SEHNR and CDR2 is FQNEAQ (reference sequence). The V and J ends lost 6 bases and 3 bases respectively, with 14 bases between them. The CDR3 sequence is CASRQWTDYTEAFF. In nucleotides, the CDR3 is TGTGCCAGCAGACAATGGACGGACTACACTGAAGCTTTCTTT.

J is TRBJ2-3 and V is TRBV6-9; 12 nucleotides agree with TRBD2. Germline V gene data show CDR1 as MNHGY and CDR2 as SVAAGI. This CDR3 comprises 18 residues. V was clipped by 4 bases and J by 4 bases; unmatched bases: 12. Here the CDR3 reads CASSLVASGGAGADTQYF. CDR3 sequence (DNA): TGTGCCAGCAGTTTGGTTGCTAGCGGGGGGGCCGGGGCAGATACGCAGTATTTT.

This chain links TRBV30 with TRBJ1-3, with D possibly being TRBD1 (5 bases). This CDR3 region has 15 residues. Germline CDR1 GTSNPN, CDR2 SVGIG (reference sequence). With 2 bases removed from V and 0 bases from J, the gap between germline ends came to 11 bases. The CDR3 sequence is CAWSLDQGSGNTIYF. DNA of the CDR3: TGTGCCTGGAGTTTAGATCAGGGCTCTGGAAACACCATATATTTT.

The chain carries TRBV11-1 and TRBJ1-1; 8 bases align to TRBD1. Germline loops: CDR1 SGHAT, CDR2 FQDESV (reference sequence). V gave up 3 bases and J gave up 5 bases; unmatched junction bases: 5. The CDR3 is 14 amino acids. CDR3 sequence (DNA): TGTGCCAGCAGCTTTCAGGGGACAGGAACTGAAGCTTTCTTT. This sequence encodes CASSFQGTGTEAFF.

The J gene is TRBJ1-3, the V gene TRBV7-3; D may be TRBD1 (5 bases). CDR3 length: 16 amino acids. Germline V gives CDR1 SGHTA, CDR2 FQGTGA. V was shortened by 5 bases and J by 10 bases, with 24 bases between the two germline ends. The CDR3 spells CASSPVRGQGNGTIYF. The CDR3 DNA reads as TGTGCCAGCAGCCCGGTTAGGGGCCAGGGTAATGGAACCATATATTTT. Full variable domain (rest looked up from reference TRBV7-3 and TRBJ1-3): GAGVSQTPSNKVTEKGKYVELRCDPISGHTALYWYRQSLGQGPEFLIYFQGTGAADDSGLPNDRFFAVRPEGSVSTLKIQRTERGDSAVYLCASSPVRGQGNGTIYFGEGSWLTVV.

This sequence joins TRBV27 and TRBJ1-2; a weak D match, TRBD1 (6 bases). Per the germline V gene, CDR1 is MNHEY and CDR2 is SMNVEV (reference sequence). This CDR3 contains 12 residues. V was clipped by 8 bases and J by 6 bases, with 13 bases between them. CDR3 amino acids: CASRFGQNGYTF. CDR3 nucleotide sequence: TGTGCCAGCCGCTTCGGACAGAATGGCTACACCTTC.